What follows are 16 T cell receptor beta chains derived from one specimen sequenced in a study of human T cells and chemical hapten exposure. TCRdb re-called the RACE reads through MiXCR, storing one row per CDR3 protein. The table shows 350,000 to 400,000 distinct CDR3 sequences, with approximately 5.1% occurring only once. Documented time point: pre-sensitization, week 0. This sample's treatment: therapeutic diphenylcyclopropenone sensitization with weekly scalp DPC. The sample in question was whole blood, obtained in connection with sensitization to the hapten diphenylcyclopropenone (DPC). These receptors all stem from a woman aged 45-59 years with alopecia areata. Some clones in this sample may be carry-over from other donors' samples.

This clonotype showed up just a few times. The V call is TRBV4-1, the J call TRBJ2-3; D is possibly TRBD2 (6 bases). This CDR3 is 15 amino acids long. Germline CDR1 is MGHRA and CDR2 is YSYEKL. The V gene lost 4 bases and the J gene lost 0 bases, with 11 bases spanning the gap. The CDR3 spells CASSPRGTSTDTQYF. In DNA form, the CDR3 reads TGCGCCAGCAGCCCCCGGGGGACTAGCACAGATACGCAGTATTTT.

This clonotype was detected many times. CDR3 sequence (DNA): TGCGCCAGCAGCCATGGGACCTCCACCCAGTATTTT. As protein: CASSHGTSTQYF. The chain joins TRBV4-1 to TRBJ2-3; perhaps D is TRBD1 or TRBD2 (5 bases each). Germline CDR1 reads MGHRA; CDR2 reads YSYEKL. Trimming took 3 bases from V and 12 from J, leaving 13 bases between them. The CDR3 length is 12 residues.

This clonotype was observed many times. The chain couples TRBV7-8 to TRBJ2-7; D is undetermined. The CDR3 runs 14 residues. Looked up from germline, CDR1 is SGHVS and CDR2 is FQNEAQ. Trimming pared 4 bases from V and 0 bases from J, leaving 10 bases between. DNA for the CDR3: TGTGCCAGCAGCTACGCCACGTACTCCTACGAGCAGTACTTC. Protein sequence: CASSYATYSYEQYF.

In its sample, this clonotype was seen many times. The rearrangement joins TRBV5-1 to TRBJ2-1, with TRBD1 matching 7 bases. The CDR3 is made up of 14 amino acids. The J segment lost 8 bases and the V segment lost 2 bases, leaving 7 bases of the junction unmatched. CDR1 SGHRS and CDR2 YFSETQ come from the germline V gene. This CDR3 reads CASSLQGYRDEQFF. CDR3 coding DNA: TGCGCCAGCAGCTTACAGGGGTATAGGGATGAGCAGTTCTTC.

In nucleotides, the CDR3 is TGTGCCAGCAGCCATGCCGGGGGCATAGGTTTCAATCAGCCCCAGCATTTT. This sequence encodes CASSHAGGIGFNQPQHF. This chain joins TRBV3-1 and TRBJ1-5, with D perhaps matching TRBD1 (6 bases). Trimming pared 3 bases from V and 3 bases from J, leaving 18 bases between. Germline V gene lookup returns CDR1 LGHDT and CDR2 YNNKEL (reference sequence). The CDR3 contains 17 residues.

CDR3 bases: TGCGCCAGCAGCCAAGGCCACCTTCGGTACGAGCAGTACTTC. Translation: CASSQGHLRYEQYF. The chain combines TRBV4-3 with TRBJ2-7; D unresolved. Trimming cost V 1 base and J 4 bases, with 11 bases left between them. The CDR3 sequence is 14 residues long. CDR1 is LGHNA, CDR2 YSLEER, per germline.

The genes are TRBV6-1 and TRBJ1-1; TRBD1 agrees at 8 bases. The V and J ends lost 4 bases and 7 bases, in that order; junction bases with no gene match: 8. The CDR3 is made up of 14 amino acids. The germline CDR1 and CDR2 sequences are MNHNS and SASEGT. The CDR3 is CASSVRGTGREAFF. CDR3 nucleotide sequence: TGTGCCAGCAGTGTTAGGGGGACAGGCCGTGAAGCTTTCTTT.

This clonotype occurred many times. The gene calls are TRBV9 and TRBJ2-1, with 7 bases lining up with TRBD1. CDR3 length: 16 residues. Germline V CDR1 and CDR2: SGDLS, YYNGEE. Unmatched junction bases numbered 12, after V lost 4 bases and J lost 5 bases. The CDR3 coding sequence is TGTGCCAGCAGCCCCGCCGACAGGGTGGGACACAATGAGCAGTTCTTC. Translating gives CASSPADRVGHNEQFF.

This clonotype was observed many times. The chain carries TRBV29-1 and TRBJ2-4; tentatively, D is TRBD1 (6 bases). The CDR3 covers 12 residues. V was pared by 6 bases and J by 8 bases, with 14 bases between. Germline assignment: CDR1 SQVTM and CDR2 ANQGSEA. The CDR3 spells CSVARGMDIQYF. CDR3 nucleotide sequence: TGCAGCGTAGCCAGGGGAATGGACATTCAGTACTTC.

This clonotype was recorded a few times. V usage is TRBV7-2 and J usage is TRBJ1-6, with 7 bases matching TRBD1. The V gene's germline CDR1 is SGHTA and CDR2 FQGNSA. The CDR3 contains 15 residues. The trim removed 5 bases at V and 10 bases at J, leaving 11 bases unmatched. CDR3 bases: TGTGCCAGCAGCGCTCGACAGGGTCTTAGATCACCCCTCCACTTT. Translating it yields CASSARQGLRSPLHF.

This clonotype was detected ten times or more. CDR3 region: CASSWAGTPYNEQFF. As DNA, the CDR3 is TGTGCCAGCAGTTGGGCCGGGACTCCATACAATGAGCAGTTCTTC. The V gene is TRBV27, the J gene TRBJ2-1; D perhaps matches TRBD2 (6 bases). Germline V gene lookup returns CDR1 MNHEY and CDR2 SMNVEV (reference sequence). V was trimmed by 4 bases and J by 4 bases, leaving 14 bases between them. CDR3 length: 15 amino acids.

The gene calls are TRBV10-3 and TRBJ2-3; 9 bases are a match to TRBD2. The CDR3 contains 14 residues. V shed 7 bases, J shed 8 bases, and the junction held 10 bases outside the gene matches. Germline-derived CDR1 and CDR2 are ENHRY and SYGVKD. In DNA, the CDR3 is TGTGCCATCAATTCCGGGACTAGCAGAGGTACGCAGTATTTT. This gives the protein CAINSGTSRGTQYF.

This clonotype showed up just a few times. The rearrangement uses TRBV6-2 or TRBV6-3 and TRBJ2-6, with TRBD1 matching 8 bases. Germline CDR1 is MNHEY and CDR2 is SVGEGT. V lost 5 bases and J lost 0; bases outside the gene matches: 3. The CDR3 loop spans 16 amino acids. The CDR3 sequence: CASSRDRISGANVLTF. CDR3 DNA: TGTGCCAGCAGTAGGGACAGGATCTCTGGGGCCAACGTCCTGACTTTC.

The V and J genes are TRBV2 and TRBJ1-1; the match to TRBD1 covers 7 bases. V shed 10 bases and J 6 bases; nucleotides not matched to a gene: 11. The CDR3 runs to 13 residues. Germline CDR1 and CDR2: SNHLY and FYNNEI. The CDR3: CATPGQSFSEAFF. As DNA, the CDR3 is TGTGCCACCCCGGGACAGAGTTTTTCTGAAGCTTTCTTT. The variable domain in full, with the rest retrieved from reference TRBV2 and TRBJ1-1, is EPEVTQTPSHQVTQMGQEVILRCVPISNHLYFYWYRQILGQKVEFLVSFYNNEISEKSEIFDDQFSVERPDGSNFTLKIRSTKLEDSAMYFCATPGQSFSEAFFGQGTRLTVV.

V gene TRBV28 combines with J gene TRBJ1-5, with D perhaps TRBD1 (5 bases). The germline V gene encodes CDR1 MDHEN and CDR2 SYDVKM. The CDR3 covers 14 residues. V dropped 4 bases and J dropped 0 bases, with 7 bases sitting between them. In nucleotides, the CDR3 is TGTGCCAGCAGTTGGGGGTATAGCAATCAGCCCCAGCATTTT. The encoded protein is CASSWGYSNQPQHF.

This clonotype showed up many times. The CDR3 sequence is CSVRNRGTAGNTIYF. The CDR3 DNA sequence: TGCAGCGTTAGAAACAGGGGGACGGCTGGAAACACCATATATTTT. The chain links TRBV29-1 to TRBJ1-3; 8 bases match TRBD1. J lost 2 bases, V lost 5 bases, and 8 bases had no gene match. CDR3 length: 15 residues. The V gene's germline CDR1 is SQVTM and CDR2 ANQGSEA.